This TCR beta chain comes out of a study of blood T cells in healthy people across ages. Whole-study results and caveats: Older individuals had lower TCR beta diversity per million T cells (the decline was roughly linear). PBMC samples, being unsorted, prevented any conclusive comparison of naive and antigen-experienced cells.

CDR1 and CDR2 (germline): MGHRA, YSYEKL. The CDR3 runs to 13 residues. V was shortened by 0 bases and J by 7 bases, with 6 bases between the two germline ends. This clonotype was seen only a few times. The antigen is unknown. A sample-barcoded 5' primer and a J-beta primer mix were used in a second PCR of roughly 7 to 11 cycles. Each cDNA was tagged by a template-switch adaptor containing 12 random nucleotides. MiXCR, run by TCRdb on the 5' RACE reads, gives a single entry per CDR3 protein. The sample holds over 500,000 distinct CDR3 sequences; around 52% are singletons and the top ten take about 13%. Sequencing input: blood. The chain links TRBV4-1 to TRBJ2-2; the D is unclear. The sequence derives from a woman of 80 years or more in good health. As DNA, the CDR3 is TGCGCCAGCAGCCAAGATTATCGCGGGGAGCTGTTTTTT. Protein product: CASSQDYRGELFF.